The entry that follows covers one TCR beta chain sequence. This clonotype was observed at least ten times. The clone's antigen remains unknown. One base away there is no much larger clone; base qualities are not given. Interpreted using the paper, the time point label stands for: pre-sensitization, week 0. The intended sense of this specimen's treatment or condition label: therapeutic diphenylcyclopropenone sensitization with weekly scalp DPC. At every patch-test visit, the blood draw took place before the patch test was put on. Patients were eligible if aged 18 to 70, diagnosed with alopecia and judged suitable for DPC therapy, and pregnant patients were excluded. Total RNA was extracted from unfractionated whole blood that had been collected in Tempus Blood RNA tubes. This sample is drawn from a study of human T cells and chemical hapten exposure (dated by TCRdb to about 2021). Study-level background: For sensitization, 2% DPC in acetone was applied to an approximately 2 cm by approximately 2 cm area of upper inner arm skin. Weekly therapeutic DPC doses were additionally applied to the scalp of patients throughout the roughly 23-week study period. Patch testing was done on the upper back using Finn chambers containing 0.01% DPC, and results were scored after 6 days according to International Contact Dermatitis Research Group standards. Most of the patients in the cohort were female, and the cohort covered alopecia areata with under or over 50% scalp involvement, alopecia totalis and alopecia universalis. Libraries were pooled for sequencing, and per-sample TCR yields varied mainly because of small differences in library volumes within the pool. In alopecia patients, the study followed how the peripheral blood TCR repertoire changed in vivo over primary and secondary sensitization to diphenylcyclopropenone (DPC), a hapten. Blood was sampled from patients pre-sensitization (week 0) and at 2, 6 and about 24 weeks after DPC sensitization. For TCR sequencing, blood came from twenty-nine alopecia patients at anywhere from one to four time points (pre-sensitization, 2, 6 and 24 weeks).

Findings and caveats that apply to the study as a whole: Patch test score was positively correlated with the number of PT1 expanded TCRs, with significance at thresholds 8, 16 and 32 but not at 4. Significantly more large CDR3 similarity clusters were formed by expanded TCRs than by pre-sensitization or healthy control sets, consistent with antigen-driven responses. The number of TCRs above 1 in 1000 frequency did not change with DPC sensitization; there was no evidence of global repertoire structure alterations. Repeated subsampling changed both the strength of the expansion versus patch-test correlation and the threshold at which the correlation became significant. Alopecia, a presumed autoimmune disease, was present in all patients, so the immune response of the patients might differ from that of healthy individuals.

The trim is 4 bases for V and 5 bases for J, with a gap of 11 bases between the germline ends. The germline V gene supplies CDR1 SQVTM and CDR2 ANQGSEA. The CDR3 holds 13 amino acids from the cysteine to the phenylalanine. The only DNA kept is the CDR3, 39 bases in frame from the first base. The receptor library was made with RACE. Sequencing took place on a NextSeq 500. During library preparation, unique molecular identifiers were attached to individual cDNA molecules so that TCRs could be counted quantitatively and reproducibly. Each blood RNA sample was used to sequence both TCR alpha and TCR beta chains. Concerning the study's data processing: The median number of TCRs per sample was approximately 96,000, ranging from about 20,000 to 750,000. V, J and CDR3 annotation of the TCR reads was carried out using the Decombinator software suite. For the PS versus PT1 abundance plots, all samples were subsampled to the same number of TCRs (28,000). Expanded TCRs were defined as absent before sensitization and observed at least eight times at the 2-week time point. TCRdb passed the public sequencing reads through fastp at Q25 and MiXCR, retaining productive beta sequences. Entries are consolidated by CDR3 protein sequence, retaining the most common genes and DNA. These V and J calls are TCRdb output, not the study's own analysis. The sample contains approximately 52,000 distinct CDR3 sequences, roughly a tenth of them found a single time. The ten largest clones represent 11% to 15% of the sample.

The specimen comprised whole blood, sampled in connection with sensitization to the hapten diphenylcyclopropenone (DPC). The chain is encoded by TRBV29-1 joined to TRBJ1-4; matching of 5 bases hints at TRBD1 as the D gene. The sequence was obtained from a woman aged 40 to 50 with alopecia areata. Some clones in this sample may be carry-over from other donors' samples. The CDR3 here reads CSVGDSGNEKLFF. The DNA reads TGCAGCGTTGGGGACTCCGGGAATGAAAAACTGTTTTTT. The full variable domain, with segments outside the CDR3 supplied by the reference TRBV29-1 and TRBJ1-4 proteins, appears as SAVISQKPSRDICQRGTSLTIQCQVDSQVTMMFWYRQQPGQSLTLIATANQGSEATYESGFVIDKFPISRPNLTFSTLTVSNMSPEDSSIYLCSVGDSGNEKLFFGSGTQLSVL.